Shown below are 19 T cell receptor beta chains from a single sample sequenced in a study of blood T cell repertoires in COVID-19. Profiling relied on immunoSEQ multiplex PCR, and the TCRdb table lists in-frame clones only, not all of them. The top ten hold under 3.5% of the sample, which has a few hundred thousand clones, roughly 86% seen once. The specimen sequenced was PBMCs or T cells enriched from blood (not recorded which). These receptors all stem from a woman aged 45-60 years who had been exposed to COVID-19.

This clone was seen only once. The chain employs TRBV11-2 and TRBJ2-7, with 8 bases aligning to TRBD1. The CDR3 has 14 amino acids. Trimming removed 4 bases from V and 4 bases from J; junction bases left unmatched: 6. CDR1 and CDR2 from the germline V gene are SGHAT and FQNNGV. The CDR3 DNA is TGTGCCAGCAGCTCCGGGACAGGACATTACGAGCAGTACTTC. Its protein is CASSSGTGHYEQYF. Variable domain in full (rest from reference TRBV11-2 and TRBJ2-7): EAGVAQSPRYKIIEKRQSVAFWCNPISGHATLYWYQQILGQGPKLLIQFQNNGVVDDSQLPKDRFSAERLKGVDSTLKIQPAKLEDSAVYLCASSSGTGHYEQYFGPGTRLTVT.

In this sample, this clone turned up once. The chain carries TRBV7-2 and TRBJ1-1, with TRBD1 as a possible D gene (5 bases). Trimming removed 8 bases at V and 2 bases at J, with 15 bases between. The CDR3 is made up of 14 amino acids. CDR1 and CDR2 from the germline V gene are SGHTA and FQGNSA. The CDR3 DNA sequence: TGTGCCAGCCGCCGCGGGGACGCTAACACTGAAGCTTTCTTT. The encoded protein is CASRRGDANTEAFF.

The genes are TRBV30 and TRBJ2-7; D gene unclear. Per germline, CDR1 GTSNPN and CDR2 SVGIG (reference sequence). Deletions cut 4 bases from V and 0 bases from J, with 10 bases between. This CDR3 contains 13 residues. CDR3 protein: CAWKKSFSYEQYF. CDR3 DNA sequence: TGTGCCTGGAAAAAGAGTTTCTCCTACGAGCAGTACTTC.

The chain uses TRBV7-9 and TRBJ2-3; 7 bases line up with TRBD1. CDR3 size: 16 residues. Germline V gene sequence: CDR1 SEHNR, CDR2 FQNEAQ (reference sequence). After removal of 5 bases from V and 1 base from J, the junction contained 9 bases not matched to a gene. The CDR3 loop reads CASSPSLGTGTDTQYF. CDR3 in DNA: TGTGCCAGCAGCCCCTCACTCGGGACAGGCACAGATACGCAGTATTTT.

The chain employs TRBV28 and TRBJ1-5; 9 bases fit TRBD1. CDR1 and CDR2 (germline): MDHEN, SYDVKM. This CDR3 is 16 amino acids long. J was trimmed by 0 bases and V by 7 bases; bases with no gene match: 7. The CDR3 is CASKGQGLYSNQPQHF. In DNA, the CDR3 is TGTGCCAGCAAGGGACAGGGTTTATATAGCAATCAGCCCCAGCATTTT.

V is TRBV5-1 and J is TRBJ2-7; TRBD1 matches at 10 bases. The CDR3 loop spans 15 amino acids. Trimming at V came to 1 base and at J to 2 bases, leaving 3 bases not matched to a gene. Germline assignment: CDR1 SGHRS and CDR2 YFSETQ. Here the CDR3 reads CASSLTGTGAYEQYF. For the CDR3, the DNA is TGCGCCAGCAGCTTGACCGGGACAGGGGCCTACGAGCAGTACTTC.

This chain uses TRBV11-3 with TRBJ2-3, with a weak D call TRBD1 (6 bases). In germline, CDR1 is SGHNT, CDR2 YENEEA. The V and J ends lost 0 bases and 6 bases respectively, with 7 bases between them. The CDR3 length is 13 residues. For the CDR3, the DNA is TGTGCCAGCAGCTTAGACCAGGGGGATACGCAGTATTTT. Protein: CASSLDQGDTQYF. Complete variable domain (other parts from reference TRBV11-3 and TRBJ2-3): EAGVVQSPRYKIIEKKQPVAFWCNPISGHNTLYWYLQNLGQGPELLIRYENEEAVDDSQLPKDRFSAERLKGVDSTLKIQPAELGDSAVYLCASSLDQGDTQYFGPGTRLTVL.

The chain uses TRBV6-5 and TRBJ1-5, with 7 nucleotides matching TRBD1. CDR1 is MNHEY and CDR2 is SVGAGI in the germline V gene. V shed 6 bases, J shed 1 base, and the junction held 6 bases outside the gene matches. This CDR3 contains 15 residues. CDR3 region: CASRGDRVSNQPQHF. DNA for the CDR3: TGTGCCAGCAGAGGAGACAGGGTCAGCAATCAGCCCCAGCATTTT.

This chain joins TRBV2 and TRBJ1-1, with a possible D match to TRBD1 (5 bases). Germline V gives CDR1 SNHLY, CDR2 FYNNEI. The CDR3 is made up of 11 amino acids. The V and J ends lost 6 bases and 8 bases respectively, with 10 bases between them. CDR3 DNA: TGTGCCAGCAGGGGGGAGGGAGAAGCTTTCTTT. This encodes CASRGEGEAFF.

This chain links TRBV18 with TRBJ2-5, with 10 nucleotides matching TRBD2. J gave up 3 bases and V 4 bases, and 8 bases lay outside the gene matches. The germline gives CDR1 KGHSH, CDR2 LQKENI. This CDR3 contains 16 residues. CDR3 DNA sequence: TGTGCCAGCTCACTAGAGAATCTAGCGGGGGAAGAGACCCAGTACTTC. Protein: CASSLENLAGEETQYF.

The chain employs TRBV28 and TRBJ1-1; D is unresolved. The length of the CDR3 is 15 residues. Trimming pared 1 base from V and 1 base from J, leaving 10 bases between. Germline CDR1 MDHEN, CDR2 SYDVKM. In DNA, the CDR3 is TGTGCCAGCAGTTTATCCCGACAATGGAACACTGAAGCTTTCTTT. It yields the protein CASSLSRQWNTEAFF.

The V gene is TRBV10-1, the J gene TRBJ1-5; D not resolved. From germline, CDR1 is WNHNN and CDR2 SYGVQD (reference sequence). Trimming took off 6 bases at V and 3 bases at J, with 18 bases between the two ends. This CDR3 is 16 amino acids long. CDR3 amino acids: CASRPRGGPVNQPQHF. In nucleotides, the CDR3 is TGCGCCAGCAGACCCCGGGGAGGGCCGGTCAATCAGCCCCAGCATTTT.

This chain links TRBV14 with TRBJ2-5; D gene unclear. The CDR3 has 12 residues. From germline, CDR1 is SGHDN and CDR2 FVKESK. Trimming pared 3 bases from V and 1 base from J, leaving 3 bases between. The CDR3 sequence: CASSHFQETQYF. The CDR3 DNA sequence: TGTGCCAGCAGCCACTTCCAAGAGACCCAGTACTTC.

The rearrangement links TRBV19 to TRBJ1-2; 9 nucleotides match TRBD1. The CDR3 is 13 amino acids. CDR1 and CDR2 from the germline V gene are LNHDA and SQIVND (reference sequence). Trimming cost V 3 bases and J 6 bases; bases outside gene matches: 2. CDR3 amino acids: CASSMGDRDGYTF. CDR3 DNA: TGTGCCAGTAGTATGGGGGACAGGGATGGCTACACCTTC.

This chain uses TRBV19 with TRBJ2-7, with D possibly matching TRBD1 (5 bases). The germline V gene encodes CDR1 LNHDA and CDR2 SQIVND (reference sequence). Trimming removed 5 bases from V and 2 bases from J, with 13 bases in between. This CDR3 comprises 14 residues. CDR3 region: CASSGQRGPYEQYF. The CDR3 nucleotides read TGTGCCAGTAGTGGACAAAGAGGCCCCTACGAGCAGTACTTC.

V is TRBV7-9 and J is TRBJ2-3, with 8 positions matching TRBD2. J gave up 5 bases and V 4 bases, and 8 bases lay outside the gene matches. Looked up from germline, CDR1 is SEHNR and CDR2 is FQNEAQ (reference sequence). The CDR3 length is 15 residues. The DNA for the CDR3 is TGTGCCAGCAGCTCCGCAGCGGGGGCGGAAGATACGCAGTATTTT. Protein product: CASSSAAGAEDTQYF.

The chain carries TRBV5-1 and TRBJ2-1; 8 nucleotides agree with TRBD2. Germline lookup yields CDR1 SGHRS and CDR2 YFSETQ. The J segment lost 0 bases and the V segment lost 3 bases, leaving 8 bases of the junction unmatched. This CDR3 is 17 amino acids long. The CDR3 sequence is CASSSQRGSYSYNEQFF. The CDR3 DNA follows: TGCGCCAGCAGCTCCCAGCGGGGGAGTTACTCCTACAATGAGCAGTTCTTC.

The chain uses TRBV7-9 and TRBJ1-1; maybe TRBD1 (6 bases). Germline CDR1 and CDR2: SEHNR and FQNEAQ (reference sequence). The length of the CDR3 is 16 residues. V was trimmed by 3 bases and J by 5 bases, leaving 19 bases between them. CDR3: CASSFGLMGQGTEAFF. In DNA, the CDR3 is TGTGCCAGCAGCTTTGGATTGATGGGGCAGGGGACTGAAGCTTTCTTT.

The genes are TRBV2 and TRBJ1-4; TRBD1 matches 7 bases. Germline V lookup: CDR1 SNHLY, CDR2 FYNNEI. Trimming at V came to 2 bases and at J to 2 bases, leaving 2 bases not matched to a gene. There are 15 residues in the CDR3. This CDR3 is CASSESGGTNEKLFF. CDR3 nucleotides: TGTGCCAGCAGTGAATCAGGGGGGACTAATGAAAAACTGTTTTTT.